The 6 T cell receptor beta chains reported below all come from one sample, sequenced in a study of blood T cells in healthy people across ages. Together with a sample-barcoded 5' primer, a J-beta primer mix was included in a second PCR lasting about 6 to 12 cycles. TCRdb re-analysed the 5' RACE reads in MiXCR, keeping a single row per CDR3 protein. Of approximately 800,000 distinct CDR3 sequences listed, just over 55% are singletons. Sequencing used blood. The receptors shown here come from a man aged 40-49 years in good health.

This clonotype was observed a handful of times. This chain links TRBV3-1 with TRBJ2-7; 10 bases line up with TRBD2. The CDR3 has 19 amino acids. V lost 0 bases to trimming and J lost 4 bases; unmatched junction nucleotides: 15. Germline V gene sequence: CDR1 LGHDT, CDR2 YNNKEL (reference sequence). CDR3 loop: CASSQDEGADSSGSYEQYF. CDR3 sequence (DNA): TGTGCCAGCAGCCAAGATGAGGGGGCTGATTCTAGCGGGAGTTACGAGCAGTACTTC.

This clonotype was seen only a few times. This chain joins TRBV7-2 and TRBJ2-4, with D unclear. Germline CDR1 reads SGHTA; CDR2 reads FQGNSA. CDR3 length: 16 residues. Trimming shortened V by 5 bases and J by 0 bases, and 14 bases separated the two germline ends. The CDR3 sequence is CASSPHLNLAKNIQYF. The CDR3 coding sequence is TGTGCCAGCAGCCCTCACCTTAACTTAGCCAAAAACATTCAGTACTTC.

For this clonotype: At one boundary the junction diverges from the germline segment, which might be a read error. The chain combines TRBV14 with TRBJ2-2; no firm D call. Germline lookup yields CDR1 SGHDN and CDR2 FVKESK. This CDR3 has 15 amino acids. The CDR3 spells CASSQYNSATEELFF. CDR3 nucleotide sequence: TGTGCCAGCAGCCAATACAACTCGGCTACCGAGGAGCTGTTTTTT.

Comments on this clonotype: Given a much more abundant clone one base away, this may be a read error. The CDR3 DNA reads as TGTGCCAGCAGCAAGACAGGGGTGTCCTACGAGCAGTACTTC. Encoded protein: CASSKTGVSYEQYF. The genes are TRBV7-9 and TRBJ2-7, with 8 bases lining up with TRBD1. The ends lost 5 bases at V and 1 base at J; junction bases unmatched: 4. Germline CDR1 is SEHNR and CDR2 is FQNEAQ (reference sequence). This CDR3 is built from 14 residues.

The rearrangement uses TRBV15 and TRBJ2-5; tentative D call: TRBD2 (5 bases). Trimming stripped 0 bases from V and 4 bases from J, with 9 bases between. In germline, CDR1 is LNHNV, CDR2 YYDKDF (reference sequence). This CDR3 spans 14 amino acids. This CDR3 reads CATSRDSGIETQYF. CDR3 bases: TGTGCCACCAGCAGAGACTCGGGGATAGAGACCCAGTACTTC.

This chain uses TRBV5-6 with TRBJ1-2, with 10 bases aligning to TRBD1. From germline, CDR1 is SGHDT and CDR2 YYEEEE. The ends lost 4 bases at V and 3 bases at J; junction bases unmatched: 9. CDR3 length equals 16 residues. The CDR3 DNA reads TGTGCCAGCAGCATCCAGAGGGGACAGGGGTACTATGGCTACACCTTC. Its translation is CASSIQRGQGYYGYTF.